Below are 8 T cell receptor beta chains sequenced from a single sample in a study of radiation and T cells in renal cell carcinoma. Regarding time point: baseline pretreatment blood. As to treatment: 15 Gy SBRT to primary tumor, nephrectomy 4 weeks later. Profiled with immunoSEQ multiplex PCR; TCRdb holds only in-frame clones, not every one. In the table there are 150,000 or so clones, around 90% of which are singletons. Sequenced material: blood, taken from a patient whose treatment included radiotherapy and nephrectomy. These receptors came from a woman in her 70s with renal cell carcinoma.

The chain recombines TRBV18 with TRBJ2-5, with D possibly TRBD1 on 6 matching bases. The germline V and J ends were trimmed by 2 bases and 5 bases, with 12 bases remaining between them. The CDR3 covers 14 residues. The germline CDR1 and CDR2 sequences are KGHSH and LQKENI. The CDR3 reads CASSPTTGRETQYF. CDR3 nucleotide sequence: TGTGCCAGCTCACCAACGACAGGCAGGGAGACCCAGTACTTC.

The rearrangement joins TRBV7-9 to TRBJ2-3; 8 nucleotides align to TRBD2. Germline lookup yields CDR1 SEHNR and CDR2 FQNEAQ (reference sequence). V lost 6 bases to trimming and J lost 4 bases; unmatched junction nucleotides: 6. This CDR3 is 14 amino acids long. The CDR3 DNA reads TGTGCCAGCAGATCAGCGGGGGCGTCAGATACGCAGTATTTT. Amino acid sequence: CASRSAGASDTQYF.

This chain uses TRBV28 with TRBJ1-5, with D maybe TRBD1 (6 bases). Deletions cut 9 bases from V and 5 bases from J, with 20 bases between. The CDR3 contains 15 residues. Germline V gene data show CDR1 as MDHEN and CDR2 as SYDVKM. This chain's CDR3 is CASSPYRAGDQPQHF. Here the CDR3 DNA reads TGTGCCAGTTCGCCATACAGGGCGGGGGATCAGCCCCAGCATTTT.

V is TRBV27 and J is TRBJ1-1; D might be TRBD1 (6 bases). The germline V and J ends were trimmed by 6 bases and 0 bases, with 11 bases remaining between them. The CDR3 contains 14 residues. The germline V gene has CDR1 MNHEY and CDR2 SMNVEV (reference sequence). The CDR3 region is CASSLDRLNTEAFF. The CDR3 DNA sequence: TGTGCCAGCAGCTTAGACAGGTTGAACACTGAAGCTTTCTTT.

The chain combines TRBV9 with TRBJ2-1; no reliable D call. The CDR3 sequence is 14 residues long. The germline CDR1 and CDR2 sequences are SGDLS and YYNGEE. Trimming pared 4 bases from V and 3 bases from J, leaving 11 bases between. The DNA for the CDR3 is TGTGCCAGCAGCCCGAGGCTTTTCTACAATGAGCAGTTCTTC. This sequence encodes CASSPRLFYNEQFF.

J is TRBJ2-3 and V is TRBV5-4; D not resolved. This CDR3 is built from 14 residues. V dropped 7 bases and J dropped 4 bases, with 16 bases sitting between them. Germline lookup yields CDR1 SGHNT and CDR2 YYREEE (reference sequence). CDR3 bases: TGTGCCAGCTATCCATCAGACGTTCCAGATACGCAGTATTTT. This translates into CASYPSDVPDTQYF.

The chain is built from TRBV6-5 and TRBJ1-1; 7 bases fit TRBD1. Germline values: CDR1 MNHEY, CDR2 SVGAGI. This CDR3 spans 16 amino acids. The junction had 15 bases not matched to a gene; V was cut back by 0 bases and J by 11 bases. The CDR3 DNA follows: TGTGCCAGCAGTTACTCCCCCGTCGGGCAGGGGGGCGCGGCTTTCTTT. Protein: CASSYSPVGQGGAAFF.

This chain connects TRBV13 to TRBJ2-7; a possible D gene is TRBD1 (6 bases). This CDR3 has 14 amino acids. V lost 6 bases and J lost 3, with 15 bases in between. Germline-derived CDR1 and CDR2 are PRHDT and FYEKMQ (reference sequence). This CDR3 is CASSSGVIDYEQYF. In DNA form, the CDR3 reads TGTGCCAGCAGTTCAGGGGTTATCGACTACGAGCAGTACTTC.